This TCR beta chain was observed in a study of blood T cell repertoires in COVID-19. Study-wide background: Samples of COVID-19 (acute and convalescent) were obtained from the United States, Italy and Spain. PBMCs, B-cell-depleted T cells, or T cells were the source of the cDNA or gDNA that made up the material.

Germline V gene sequence: CDR1 SGHDN, CDR2 FVKESK. V gave up 1 base and J gave up 4 bases, with 10 bases separating them. This CDR3 is built from 14 residues. Original processing notes: Estimation of nucleated cell counts was performed using reference gene primer amplification. Profiled with immunoSEQ multiplex PCR; TCRdb holds only in-frame clones, not every one. That table gives V, J and clone size, and the DNA gave D and trimming. The table has about 150,000 clones, around 85% seen once. The sequence was collected from a woman in her 70s with acute or convalescent COVID-19. The chain is built from TRBV14 and TRBJ1-2; a possible D gene is TRBD1 (5 bases). The source material was peripheral blood. CDR3 DNA: TGTGCCAGCAGCCAAGGGGTGACAGCCTATGGCTACACCTTC. This gives the protein CASSQGVTAYGYTF.